This TCR beta chain was profiled in a study of beta chain features in type 1 diabetes. Study results and caveats: Moderate yet significant TCRB CDR3 shortening was seen in Type 1 diabetes patients in all four CD4+ subsets. More deletions and fewer insertions at VDJ junctions were found in patients with type 1 diabetes. It was among patients, rather than healthy donors, that naive, central memory and Treg TCRB repertoires appeared more similar.

Expressed TCRB transcripts were sequenced after all isolated RNA was converted to cDNA. The assay was immunoSEQ multiplex PCR, and TCRdb's table has in-frame clones only and misses some. The repertoire has some 330,000 clones, roughly 12% of them found once; the top ten carry 0.008% to 0.011%. On this clone itself: What it binds is unknown.

CD4+ cells of the naive, central memory, regulatory and stem cell-like memory types were sorted via CD45RO/CCR7/CD25/CD127/CD95/CD27. Over 95% purity was reached by all sorted populations. Germline CDR1 is LNHDA and CDR2 is SQIVND (reference sequence). The CDR3 is 15 amino acids. The V gene lost 8 bases and the J gene lost 0 bases, with 14 bases spanning the gap. Sequenced: naive CD4+ T cells from blood. This TCR was recovered from a young woman with type 1 diabetes. The rearrangement joins TRBV19 to TRBJ1-5, with a weak D call TRBD1 (6 bases). CDR3 protein: CASQGTDYSNQPQHF. The DNA for the CDR3 is TGTGCCAGTCAGGGGACGGATTATAGCAATCAGCCCCAGCATTTT.